This T cell receptor beta chain appears in the sequencing data of a study of vaccination and CD4 T cells after COVID-19 (dated by TCRdb to 2022 to 2024). In the study overall: The convalescent cohort comprised six males and four females, including two Hispanic individuals, seven Caucasians, two Asians and one multiracial person. Participants received two doses of either the Pfizer-BioNTech BNT162b2 vaccine (n=8) or the Moderna mRNA-1273 vaccine (n=2). Post-COVID blood samples from convalescent patients were collected a median of approximately 93 days after diagnosis, with a range of roughly 30 to 170 days. The time from the second vaccine dose to post-vaccine blood sampling had a median of approximately 72 days and ranged from about 12 to 250 days. For stimulating the cultures, overlapping spike peptide pools were used, derived from SARS-CoV-2 as well as from the common cold coronaviruses HCoV-NL63, HCoV-OC43 and HCoV-229E. Control cultures received a CEFX viral epitope pool as the positive control, an HIV-1 Nef peptide pool as the negative control, or no peptide. The spike-specific CD4+ TCR repertoire was compared before and after mRNA vaccination in under 11 COVID-19 convalescent patients and a handful of infection-naive healthy vaccine recipients. In an earlier paper using these donors, memory CD4+ T cell crossreactivity between SARS-CoV-2 and common cold coronavirus spike proteins was assessed at the TCR clonotype level. The study at large found these results: Relatively few convalescent patients were included in the study, and early timepoints after natural infection were not analyzed. In convalescent patients, a median around 89% of post-vaccine SARS-CoV-2-reactive clones were detected only after vaccination, suggesting vaccine-specific priming. The median count of SARS-CoV-2-reactive clonotypes went up from roughly 21 after infection to roughly 38 after vaccination, although the change was not significant. In convalescent patients, nearly all vaccine-specific clones (304 of 307) were found to be mono-reactive for SARS-CoV-2 spike rather than cross-reactive with common cold coronaviruses.

The V end loses 4 bases and the J end loses 1 base, and a stretch of 10 bases separates them. Via the germline V gene (reference sequence), CDR1 is DFQATT and CDR2 SNEGSKA. Reading from cysteine to phenylalanine, the CDR3 counts 13 amino acids. Only the CDR3 portion is preserved as DNA: 39 bases, with reading frame beginning at the first base. In its sample, this clonotype comes out as medium-sized (0.01 to 0.1%). Its antigen remains unidentified. Base qualities were left out, and no much larger clone turns up one base away. The library was prepared using PCR. DNA from cultured CD4+ T cells underwent TCR sequencing with the Oncomine TCR Beta short-read assay at the Johns Hopkins FTIC core. The QIAamp micro DNA kit was used to extract genomic DNA from the cultured CD4+ T cells. The Oncomine TCR Beta libraries from cultured CD4+ T cells were pooled using unique dual indexes and then sequenced on an Illumina iSeq 100. In the original analysis: Non-productive sequences were removed, and CDR3s that did not start with C, did not end with F or W, or were shorter than 7 amino acids were discarded. The MANAFEST web application identified antigen-specific clonotypes by comparing peptide-stimulated wells against reference wells and other culture wells. Positive clones required FDR below 0.05, an odds ratio above 5, and productive frequency above 0.1% in at least two of three replicate wells. Clonotypes that were significantly expanded in both SARS-CoV-2 spike wells and at least one common cold coronavirus spike condition were defined as cross-reactive. CDR3 homology was assessed with Levenshtein distances (stringdist) and unrooted phylogenetic trees (ape) in R version 3.6.1. TCRdb reran the public reads through fastp at Q25 and MiXCR, keeping productive beta chains. Here each entry gathers all rows of one CDR3 protein and keeps the most common genes and DNA. TCRdb's processing, not the study's, gives the V and J calls here. Recorded for this sample are over 7,500 distinct CDR3 sequences; 41% of them occurred a single time. The ten most abundant clones make up 35% of the sample.

Per the publication, the treatment or condition label means: roughly ten-day PBMC culture with coronavirus spike peptide pools or control peptides (ViraFEST assay). CD4+ T cells from unexposed donors were collected before the COVID-19 pandemic (2011-2018). The ViraFEST assay, used in the study, expanded antigen-specific T cells with peptide pools and then identified the expanded clonotypes through TCR sequencing. Each well held about 2.2 million PBMCs cultured in IMDM containing approximately 5% human AB serum and approximately 9.6 IU/ml IL-2, with 8.5 to 10 ug/ml peptide pools added. On days 3 and 7, half of the culture medium was replaced with fresh IL-2-containing medium. Once the cells had been in culture for less than 12 days, the EasySep CD4+ T cell isolation kit was used to isolate CD4+ T cells by negative selection. As cell numbers permitted, CD4+ T cells from unexposed donors were tested for reactivity to SARS-CoV-2 S and N and to four common cold coronavirus spike pools. Ficoll-Paque Plus gradient centrifugation was used to isolate PBMCs from whole blood, and the isolated PBMCs were then either used fresh or cryopreserved at -140C. Triplicate wells were generally used for each culture condition. The leukapheresis product for the unexposed donors was obtained through commercial purchase.

The sequenced sample was CD4+ T cells from blood, cultured in vitro. This clonotype was sampled from a human donor in good health. The sequence links TRBV20-1 to TRBJ1-2; confidence is insufficient to name the D gene. The DNA reads as follows: TGCAGTGCTAAGCAGGCGGTTAACTATGGCTACACCTTC. Translation gives CSAKQAVNYGYTF.